This T cell receptor (beta chain) stems from a study of blood T cell repertoires in COVID-19. Study overall: Sites across the United States, Italy and Spain contributed samples from acute and convalescent COVID-19.

A single count supports this clone. The CDR3 is 14 amino acids. V lost 4 bases to trimming and J lost 0 bases, with 10 bases between them. Germline V gene lookup returns CDR1 SGHRS and CDR2 YFSETQ. The repertoire was sequenced with immunoSEQ multiplex PCR; TCRdb's copy has only in-frame clones and lacks some. The sample holds tens of thousands of clones, more than 85% seen once. This chain links TRBV5-1 with TRBJ1-1; no clear D gene. Source material: peripheral blood. The receptor was derived from a human donor with active COVID-19. The donor label of this sample is uncertain. In nucleotides, the CDR3 is TGCGCCAGCAGCCCGGGAAATTTGAACACTGAAGCTTTCTTT. It is translated as CASSPGNLNTEAFF. Using reference TRBV5-1 and TRBJ1-1 for the parts outside the CDR3, the full variable domain is KAGVTQTPRYLIKTRGQQVTLSCSPISGHRSVSWYQQTPGQGLQFLFEYFSETQRNKGNFPGRFSGRQFSNSRSEMNVSTLELGDSALYLCASSPGNLNTEAFFGQGTRLTVV.